These 19 T cell receptor beta chains were all obtained from the same sample, sequenced in a study of CD4 T cells in relation to SARS-CoV-2 and coronaviruses. Only in-frame clones appear in the TCRdb table, and some are missing; sequencing was by immunoSEQ multiplex PCR. Seen here are about 36,000 clones, roughly 80% observed once, and the top ten hold 6.5% to 8%. Their antigen targets remain unknown. The sequenced material came from naive CD4+ T cells from PBMCs, cultured in vitro. Subset specified: naive CD4+ T cells isolated by negative enrichment. These receptors were collected from an adult with COVID-19.

This clone showed up just once. The genes are TRBV6-5 and TRBJ2-1; 9 bases line up with TRBD2. V lost 7 bases and J lost 6; bases outside the gene matches: 7. Germline lookup yields CDR1 MNHEY and CDR2 SVGAGI. This CDR3 is built from 14 residues. This CDR3 reads CASTSPTSGNEQFF. CDR3 sequence (DNA): TGTGCCAGCACAAGCCCGACTAGCGGCAATGAGCAGTTCTTC.

This clone was counted a single time. CDR3 DNA: TGTGCCAGCAAACAGGGGGCAGAAAAGCCCCAGCATTTT. Encoded protein: CASKQGAEKPQHF. This chain joins TRBV28 and TRBJ1-5; 9 bases map to TRBD1. The trim removed 7 bases at V and 8 bases at J, leaving 6 bases unmatched. From germline, CDR1 is MDHEN and CDR2 SYDVKM. The CDR3 loop spans 13 amino acids. The complete variable domain, with remaining parts taken from reference TRBV28 and TRBJ1-5, reads DVKVTQSSRYLVKRTGEKVFLECVQDMDHENMFWYRQDPGLGLRLIYFSYDVKMKEKGDIPEGYSVSREKKERFSLILESASTNQTSMYLCASKQGAEKPQHFGDGTRLSIL.

On this clone itself: An end of the junction differs from the germline gene, which may be a read error. The gene calls are TRBV6-2 or TRBV6-3 and TRBJ1-2; no reliable D call. The CDR3 consists of 18 residues. The germline CDR1 and CDR2 sequences are MNHEY and SVGEGT. CDR3 region: CASSDSVERIPSGVGYTF. The DNA for the CDR3 is TGTGCCAGCAGTGACTCGGTGGAACGAATCCCCTCGGGAGTTGGCTACACCTTC.

This clone was picked up a small number of times. The gene calls are TRBV4-3 and TRBJ2-7; the D is unclear. Trimming cost V 1 base and J 3 bases, with 7 bases left between them. Germline CDR1 LGHNA, CDR2 YSLEER. This CDR3 spans 13 amino acids. In DNA, the CDR3 is TGCGCCAGCAGCCAAGGGTGGGGCTACGAGCAGTACTTC. This gives the protein CASSQGWGYEQYF.

The V gene is TRBV19, the J gene TRBJ2-3; D perhaps matches TRBD2 (6 bases). The CDR3 consists of 16 residues. Germline V gene lookup returns CDR1 LNHDA and CDR2 SQIVND (reference sequence). V was pared by 3 bases and J by 2 bases, with 15 bases between. The CDR3 loop reads CASSIRAGPPTDTQYF. CDR3 in DNA: TGTGCCAGTAGTATCCGAGCGGGCCCACCCACAGATACGCAGTATTTT.

The chain carries TRBV24-1 and TRBJ2-2; D remains unclear. Germline CDR1 KGHDR, CDR2 SFDVKD. V lost 6 bases and J 0 bases, leaving 16 bases between the germline ends. The length of the CDR3 is 17 residues. The CDR3, as DNA: TGTGCCACCAGTAATACAGAGGTCGACGCGAACACCGGGGAGCTGTTTTTT. This encodes CATSNTEVDANTGELFF.

This chain links TRBV7-4 with TRBJ2-1, with 7 bases aligning to TRBD2. Germline V gene sequence: CDR1 SGHVT, CDR2 SQSDAQ. The CDR3 covers 15 residues. Trimming took 1 base from V and 7 from J; bases not matched to a gene: 7. For the CDR3, the DNA is TGTGCCAGCAGCTTAGGATTGGGAGGGGTTAATGAGCAGTTCTTC. It yields the protein CASSLGLGGVNEQFF.

V and J are TRBV28 and TRBJ1-5, with D perhaps TRBD1 (5 bases). V lost 3 bases and J 5 bases, leaving 14 bases between the germline ends. CDR1 MDHEN and CDR2 SYDVKM come from the germline V gene. The CDR3 runs to 15 residues. CDR3 in amino acids: CASSFGRGDYQPQHF. For the CDR3, the DNA is TGTGCCAGCAGTTTCGGACGGGGCGACTATCAGCCCCAGCATTTT.

J is TRBJ1-4 and V is TRBV7-9; D gene ambiguous. CDR1 SEHNR and CDR2 FQNEAQ come from the germline V gene (reference sequence). V was pared by 1 base and J by 7 bases, with 7 bases between. This CDR3 comprises 13 residues. The CDR3 spells CASSLGHREKLFF. The CDR3 region has the DNA TGTGCCAGCAGCTTAGGACACCGTGAAAAACTGTTTTTT.

The rearrangement uses TRBV3-1 (or the pseudogene TRBV3-2) and TRBJ2-7; 8 positions match TRBD1. V lost 4 bases and J lost 9; bases outside the gene matches: 5. Per germline, CDR1 LGHDT and CDR2 YNNKEL (reference sequence). The length of the CDR3 is 12 residues. The CDR3 nucleotides read TGTGCCAGCAGCCCCGGACAGGGAGGGCAGTACTTC. Its protein is CASSPGQGGQYF.

The table lists this clone with a few counts. The J gene is TRBJ2-1, the V gene TRBV9, with D unclear. Trimming took 0 bases from V and 8 from J, leaving 12 bases between them. CDR1 SGDLS and CDR2 YYNGEE come from the germline V gene. CDR3 length: 14 amino acids. This chain's CDR3 is CASSVDVIVDEQFF. In DNA, the CDR3 is TGTGCCAGCAGCGTAGACGTAATCGTGGATGAGCAGTTCTTC.

This clone was found a few times. The V and J genes are TRBV6-2 or TRBV6-3 and TRBJ2-2, with D possibly TRBD1 on 5 matching bases. CDR3 size: 17 residues. Germline lookup yields CDR1 MNHEY and CDR2 SVGEGT. V was pared by 2 bases and J by 5 bases, with 18 bases between. The CDR3 region is CASSYDVGQGGTGELFF. For the CDR3, the DNA is TGTGCCAGCAGTTACGATGTGGGCCAGGGCGGAACCGGGGAGCTGTTTTTT.

The rearrangement uses TRBV4-1 and TRBJ2-6; 7 positions match TRBD2. V was pared by 9 bases and J by 2 bases, with 1 base of the junction left unmatched. Germline V gene data show CDR1 as MGHRA and CDR2 as YSYEKL. The CDR3 extends over 13 amino acids. In DNA form, the CDR3 reads TGCGCCAGTGGGAGGGCTGGGGCCAACGTCCTGACTTTC. Residues: CASGRAGANVLTF.

This clone occurred once. The V gene is TRBV28, the J gene TRBJ1-5; possibly TRBD1 for D (6 bases). V lost 4 bases to trimming and J lost 6 bases, with 7 bases between them. The germline gives CDR1 MDHEN, CDR2 SYDVKM. The CDR3 consists of 12 residues. The CDR3 sequence: CASSSGVQPQHF. As DNA, the CDR3 is TGTGCCAGCAGTTCAGGGGTTCAGCCCCAGCATTTT.

V usage is TRBV7-2 and J usage is TRBJ2-3; the match to TRBD2 covers 15 bases. The CDR3 has 18 amino acids. Germline V gene data show CDR1 as SGHTA and CDR2 as FQGNSA. After removal of 2 bases from V and 2 bases from J, the junction contained 5 bases not matched to a gene. The CDR3 coding sequence is TGTGCCAGCAGCTTACCCGGGACTAGCGGGAGGCCCACAGATACGCAGTATTTT. Residues: CASSLPGTSGRPTDTQYF.

This chain joins TRBV24-1 and TRBJ1-2; D gene ambiguous. V was trimmed by 4 bases and J by 3 bases, leaving 5 bases between them. The CDR3 spans 12 residues. The V gene's germline CDR1 is KGHDR and CDR2 SFDVKD. The CDR3 sequence is CATSDGDYGYTF. The DNA for the CDR3 is TGTGCCACCAGTGACGGGGACTATGGCTACACCTTC.

As to this clone: One end of the junction does not line up with germline, which may come from a read error. The V call is TRBV18, the J call TRBJ2-1, with D hard to call. The CDR3 covers 12 residues. In germline, CDR1 is KGHSH, CDR2 LQKENI. CDR3 bases: TGTGCCAGCTCACCACCCGAGGACCCTAGGATCTTC. Residues: CASSPPEDPRIF.

This chain joins TRBV18 and TRBJ2-7; possibly TRBD1 for D (6 bases). The CDR3 runs to 16 residues. Trimming removed 0 bases from V and 1 base from J, with 13 bases in between. Germline V lookup: CDR1 KGHSH, CDR2 LQKENI. In DNA form, the CDR3 reads TGTGCCAGCTCACCACCAAACCTTCAGGGGTCCTACGAGCAGTACTTC. It encodes CASSPPNLQGSYEQYF.

This chain joins TRBV27 and TRBJ2-7; no reliable D call. The germline gives CDR1 MNHEY, CDR2 SMNVEV (reference sequence). The CDR3 has 16 amino acids. Trimming shortened V by 5 bases and J by 3 bases, and 20 bases separated the two germline ends. CDR3 region: CASSPRLPLAFYEQYF. The DNA of the CDR3 is TGTGCCAGCAGTCCTCGACTTCCCCTCGCCTTCTACGAGCAGTACTTC.